This T cell receptor beta chain was found in a study of T-cell memory formation after mild COVID-19. Overall study results and limits: Pre-infection memory showed some responding clones, and this suggested that cross-reactive memory joined. The second-wave clones peaking on day 37 were not confirmed as SARS-CoV-2-specific. Clones contracting across day 15 to 85 had a balanced CD4/CD8 profile; later expanding clones leaned CD4+.

UMIs and sample barcodes were carried by the TCR alpha and TCR beta cDNA libraries that 5'RACE produced using constant-segment primers. One entry per CDR3 protein, called by TCRdb with MiXCR from the 5' RACE reads. The data show about 210,000 distinct CDR3 sequences, about 11% seen once. Trimming stripped 0 bases from V and 2 bases from J, with 8 bases between. This CDR3 region has 15 residues. CDR1 KGHSY and CDR2 FQNENV come from the germline V gene. As concerns this clonotype: Its cognate antigen is unknown.

The sequence was obtained from a man between 18 and 35 years old who had mild COVID-19 (a few samples of this study predate the infection). Cell type and time point are not known. What was sequenced was PBMCs or a T cell subset sorted from them (not recorded which). The rearrangement links TRBV16 to TRBJ1-5; no clear D. CDR3 DNA: TGTGCCAGCAGCCAATCAGTGATGGGCAATCAGCCCCAGCATTTT. Translated: CASSQSVMGNQPQHF.